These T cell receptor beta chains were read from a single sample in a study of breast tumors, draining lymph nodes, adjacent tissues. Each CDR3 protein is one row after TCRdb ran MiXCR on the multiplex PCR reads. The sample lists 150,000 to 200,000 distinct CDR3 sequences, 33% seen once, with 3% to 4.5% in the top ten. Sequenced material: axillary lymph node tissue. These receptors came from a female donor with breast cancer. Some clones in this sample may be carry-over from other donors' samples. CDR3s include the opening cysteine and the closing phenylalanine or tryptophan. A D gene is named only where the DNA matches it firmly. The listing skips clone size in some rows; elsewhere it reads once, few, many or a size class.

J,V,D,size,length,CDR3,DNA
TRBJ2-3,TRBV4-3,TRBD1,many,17,CASSAGGWSTFGDTQYF,TGCGCCAGCAGCGCAGGGGGATGGTCGACATTTGGAGATACGCAGTATTTT
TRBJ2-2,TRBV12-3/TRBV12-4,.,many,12,CASSRGSGELFF,TGTGCCAGCAGCCGGGGATCCGGGGAGCTGTTTTTT
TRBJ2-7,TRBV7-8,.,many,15,CASSWGRPSSYEQYF,TGTGCCAGCAGCTGGGGTCGCCCAAGCTCCTACGAGCAGTACTTC
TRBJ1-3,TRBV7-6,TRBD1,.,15,CASSSTDRAGNTIYF,TGTGCCAGCAGCTCTACCGACAGGGCTGGAAACACCATATATTTT
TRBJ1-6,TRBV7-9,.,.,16,CASSLGWGFYNSPLHF,TGTGCCAGCAGCTTGGGATGGGGGTTCTATAATTCACCCCTCCACTTT
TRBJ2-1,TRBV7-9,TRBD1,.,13,CASSRRTGGLEFF,TGTGCCAGCAGCCGTAGGACAGGCGGTCTGGAGTTCTTC
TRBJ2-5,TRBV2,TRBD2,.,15,CASYPAGGPGETQYF,TGTGCCAGCTACCCCGCGGGAGGGCCGGGGGAGACCCAGTACTTC
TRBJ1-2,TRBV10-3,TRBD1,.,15,CAISELTGQGPGYPF,TGTGCCATCAGTGAGTTAACGGGACAGGGGCCCGGCTACCCCTTC
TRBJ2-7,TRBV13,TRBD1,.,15,CASSSSRDRVPEQYF,TGTGCCAGCAGCTCTTCCCGGGACAGGGTGCCCGAGCAGTACTTC
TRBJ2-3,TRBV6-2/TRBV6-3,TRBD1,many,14,CASSGNRGPGSQYF,TGTGCCAGCTCGGGGAACAGGGGGCCGGGGTCGCAGTATTTT
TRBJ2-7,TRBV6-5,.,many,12,CASSHGGHEQYF,TGTGCCAGCAGTCACGGGGGCCACGAGCAGTACTTC
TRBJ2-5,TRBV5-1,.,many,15,CASSLGRGAGETQYF,TGCGCCAGCAGCTTGGGGCGGGGAGCCGGGGAGACCCAGTACTTC
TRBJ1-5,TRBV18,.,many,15,CASSPGGQGNQPQHF,TGTGCCAGCTCACCAGGGGGGCAGGGCAATCAGCCCCAGCATTTT
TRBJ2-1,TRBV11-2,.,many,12,CASSPQGYEQFF,TGTGCCAGCAGCCCCCAGGGATATGAGCAGTTCTTC
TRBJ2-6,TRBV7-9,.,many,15,CASSYGILGANVLTF,TGTGCCAGCAGCTATGGGATCCTGGGGGCCAACGTCCTGACTTTC
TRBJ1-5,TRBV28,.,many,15,CASSLSLAGGQPQHF,TGTGCCAGCAGTTTATCCCTAGCAGGAGGTCAGCCCCAGCATTTT
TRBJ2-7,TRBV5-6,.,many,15,CASSLAGVSTYEQYF,TGTGCCAGCAGCTTGGCTGGGGTCTCCACCTACGAGCAGTACTTC
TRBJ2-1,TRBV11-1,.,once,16,CASSLVPGVLYNEQFF,TGTGCCAGCAGCTTAGTTCCAGGGGTTCTCTACAATGAGCAGTTCTTC
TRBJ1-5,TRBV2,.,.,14,CASRVVGSNQPQHF,TGTGCCAGCCGAGTCGTGGGAAGCAATCAGCCCCAGCATTTT
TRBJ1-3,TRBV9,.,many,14,CAYDRVSAGNTIYF,TGTGCCTACGATCGTGTCAGCGCTGGAAACACCATATATTTT
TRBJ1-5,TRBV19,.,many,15,CASTRRADRNQPQHF,TGTGCCAGTACCCGGCGGGCAGATCGAAATCAGCCCCAGCATTTT
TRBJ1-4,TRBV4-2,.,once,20,CVSSQEVGQRGRVANKKLFF,TGTGTCAGCAGCCAAGAGGTAGGACAGAGGGGACGAGTGGCTAATAAAAAACTGTTTTTT
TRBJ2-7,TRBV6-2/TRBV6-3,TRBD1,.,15,CASSPRDSLTYEQYF,TGTGCCAGCAGTCCCCGGGACAGTCTCACGTACGAGCAGTACTTC
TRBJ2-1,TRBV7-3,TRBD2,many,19,CASSSSRERERHAYNEQFF,TGTGCCAGCAGCTCCTCCCGGGAGCGGGAGCGGCACGCCTACAATGAGCAGTTCTTC
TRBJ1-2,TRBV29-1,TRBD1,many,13,CSVGTGGGYGYTF,TGCAGCGTTGGGACAGGGGGCGGGTATGGCTACACCTTC
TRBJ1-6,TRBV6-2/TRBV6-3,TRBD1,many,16,CASSYRGQTSDSPLHF,TGTGCCAGCAGTTATAGGGGACAGACCTCCGATTCACCCCTCCACTTT
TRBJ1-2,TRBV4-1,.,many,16,CASSQEGRSFDYGYTF,TGCGCCAGCAGCCAAGAGGGCAGAAGTTTCGACTATGGCTACACCTTC
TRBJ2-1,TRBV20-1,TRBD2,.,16,CSATLRLAGGLQEQFF,TGCAGTGCCACTCTCCGACTAGCGGGGGGGTTACAGGAGCAGTTCTTC
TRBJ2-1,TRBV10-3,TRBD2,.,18,CAITPSGLAGGLANEQFF,TGTGCCATCACCCCGTCGGGTCTAGCGGGAGGACTGGCGAATGAGCAGTTCTTC
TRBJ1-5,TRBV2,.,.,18,CASRTGPGGGGYNQPQHF,TGTGCCAGCAGAACAGGGCCCGGGGGTGGGGGATACAATCAGCCCCAGCATTTT
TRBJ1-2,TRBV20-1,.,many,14,CSARETGQYYGYTF,TGCAGTGCTAGAGAGACAGGCCAATACTATGGCTACACCTTC
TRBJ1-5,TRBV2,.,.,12,CALATYNEPQHF,TGTGCCCTGGCCACCTACAATGAGCCCCAGCATTTT
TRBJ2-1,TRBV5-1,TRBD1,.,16,CASSFDGTGGPNGQFF,TGCGCCAGCAGCTTTGATGGAACAGGGGGCCCGAATGGGCAGTTCTTC
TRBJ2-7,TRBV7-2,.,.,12,CASSSTPNEQYF,TGTGCCAGCAGCTCGACACCTAACGAGCAGTACTTC
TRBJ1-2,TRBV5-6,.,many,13,CASSPSGGYGYTF,TGTGCCAGCAGCCCGTCGGGGGGTTACGGCTACACCTTC
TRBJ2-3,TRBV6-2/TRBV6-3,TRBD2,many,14,CASSGLAGLDTQYF,TGTGCCAGCAGTGGACTAGCGGGGCTGGATACGCAGTATTTT
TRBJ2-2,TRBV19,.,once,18,CASSAWSPTGTNTGELFF,TGTGCCAGTAGTGCCTGGAGTCCCACAGGGACGAACACCGGGGAGCTGTTTTTT